These 5 T cell receptor beta chains share one sample of origin, sequenced in a study of T cells in tuberculosis. The protocol was immunoSEQ multiplex PCR, while the TCRdb copy is restricted to in-frame clones and leaves out a portion. The table lists some 31,000 clones, 80% to 95% of them singletons. The sample consisted of PBMCs. Source of these receptors: a donor aged 10-29 years with latent tuberculosis or without tuberculosis infection.

This chain joins TRBV13 and TRBJ1-2, with TRBD1 matching over 8 bases. Per germline, CDR1 PRHDT and CDR2 FYEKMQ (reference sequence). CDR3 length: 13 residues. With 5 bases clipped from V and 8 bases from J, the junction kept 7 bases outside the gene matches. The CDR3, as DNA: TGTGCCAGCAGCATCAGGGGGCCAGGAGGCTACACCTTC. As protein: CASSIRGPGGYTF.

This clone was detected only a few times. The chain employs TRBV29-1 and TRBJ1-2; TRBD1 aligns across 9 bases. The ends lost 2 bases at V and 1 base at J; junction bases unmatched: 5. This CDR3 spans 15 amino acids. Looked up from germline, CDR1 is SQVTM and CDR2 is ANQGSEA. The CDR3 reads CSVEITGGSNYGYTF. The CDR3 DNA is TGCAGCGTTGAAATCACAGGGGGCAGTAACTATGGCTACACCTTC.

The chain recombines TRBV28 with TRBJ2-5; 7 nucleotides match TRBD2. Looked up from germline, CDR1 is MDHEN and CDR2 is SYDVKM. V was clipped by 8 bases and J by 1 base; unmatched bases: 7. The CDR3 length is 14 residues. The CDR3: CASEPSGTQETQYF. For the CDR3, the DNA is TGTGCCAGCGAGCCCAGCGGGACCCAAGAGACCCAGTACTTC.

The J gene is TRBJ1-5, the V gene TRBV7-2; D is perhaps TRBD1 (5 bases). The CDR3 runs 17 residues. Germline V gene sequence: CDR1 SGHTA, CDR2 FQGNSA. Between the trimmed V and J ends, which lost 2 bases and 2 bases, there was a span of 16 bases. CDR3 bases: TGTGCCAGCAGCTTACAGGGTCCAAGCTTCGGCAATCAGCCCCAGCATTTT. It encodes CASSLQGPSFGNQPQHF.

This chain joins TRBV5-4 and TRBJ2-7, with D hard to call. V shed 1 base and J shed 6 bases, with 17 bases lying between them. The CDR3 has 15 residues. Germline CDR1 reads SGHNT; CDR2 reads YYREEE (reference sequence). In nucleotides, the CDR3 is TGTGCCAGCAGCTTGAAGAGTGTAAGTTTTTCCGAGCAGTACTTC. Amino acids: CASSLKSVSFSEQYF.